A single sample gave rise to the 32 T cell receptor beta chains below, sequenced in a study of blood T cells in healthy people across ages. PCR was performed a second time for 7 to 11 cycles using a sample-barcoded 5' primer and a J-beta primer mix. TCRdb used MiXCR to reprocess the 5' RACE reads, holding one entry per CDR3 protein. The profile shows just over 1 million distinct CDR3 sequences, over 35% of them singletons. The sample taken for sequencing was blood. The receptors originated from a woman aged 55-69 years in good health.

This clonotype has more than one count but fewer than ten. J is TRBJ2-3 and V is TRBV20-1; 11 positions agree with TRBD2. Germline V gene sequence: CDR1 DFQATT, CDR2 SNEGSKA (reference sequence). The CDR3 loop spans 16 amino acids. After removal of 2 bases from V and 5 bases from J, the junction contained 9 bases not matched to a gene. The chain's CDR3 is CSARPLLAGAGDTQYF. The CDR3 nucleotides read TGCAGTGCTAGACCGCTACTAGCGGGAGCTGGAGATACGCAGTATTTT.

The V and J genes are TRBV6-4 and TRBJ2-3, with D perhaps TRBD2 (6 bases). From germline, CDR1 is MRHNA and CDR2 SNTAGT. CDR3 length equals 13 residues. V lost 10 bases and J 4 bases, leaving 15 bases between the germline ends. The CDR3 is CATRVPGADTQYF. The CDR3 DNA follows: TGTGCCACCAGGGTCCCGGGGGCAGATACGCAGTATTTT.

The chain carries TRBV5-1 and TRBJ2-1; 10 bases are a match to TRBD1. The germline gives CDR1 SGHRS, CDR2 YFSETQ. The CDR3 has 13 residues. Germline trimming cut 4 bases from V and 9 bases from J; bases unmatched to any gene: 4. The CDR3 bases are TGCGCCAGCAGCACCGGGACAGGGGTTGAGCAGTTCTTC. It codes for CASSTGTGVEQFF. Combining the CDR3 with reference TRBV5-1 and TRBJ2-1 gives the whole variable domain KAGVTQTPRYLIKTRGQQVTLSCSPISGHRSVSWYQQTPGQGLQFLFEYFSETQRNKGNFPGRFSGRQFSNSRSEMNVSTLELGDSALYLCASSTGTGVEQFFGPGTRLTVL.

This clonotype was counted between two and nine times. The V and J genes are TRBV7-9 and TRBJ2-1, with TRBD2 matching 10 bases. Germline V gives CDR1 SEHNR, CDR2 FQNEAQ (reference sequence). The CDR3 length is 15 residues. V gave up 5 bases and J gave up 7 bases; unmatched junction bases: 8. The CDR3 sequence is CASSPSSGRGNEQFF. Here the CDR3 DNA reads TGTGCCAGCAGCCCCTCTAGCGGGAGAGGGAATGAGCAGTTCTTC.

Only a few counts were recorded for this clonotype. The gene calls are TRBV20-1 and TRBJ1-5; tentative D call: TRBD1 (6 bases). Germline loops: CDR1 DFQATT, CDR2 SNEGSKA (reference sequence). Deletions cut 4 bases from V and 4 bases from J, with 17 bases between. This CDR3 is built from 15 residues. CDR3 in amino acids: CSAKPGEVTNQPQHF. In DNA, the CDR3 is TGCAGTGCTAAACCAGGGGAGGTGACGAATCAGCCCCAGCATTTT.

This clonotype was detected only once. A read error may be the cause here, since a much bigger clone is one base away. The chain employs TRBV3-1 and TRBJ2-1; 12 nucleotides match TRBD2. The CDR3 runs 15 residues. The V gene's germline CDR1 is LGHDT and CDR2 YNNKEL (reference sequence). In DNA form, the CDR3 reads TGTGCCAGCAGGGGACTAGCGGGTTCCTACAGTGAGCAGTTCTTC. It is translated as CASRGLAGSYSEQFF.

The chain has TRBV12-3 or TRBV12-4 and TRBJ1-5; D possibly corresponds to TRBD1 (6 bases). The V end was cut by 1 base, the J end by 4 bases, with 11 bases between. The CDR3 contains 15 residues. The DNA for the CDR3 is TGTGCCAGCAGTTTAGAAGGGGGAATAAATCAGCCCCAGCATTTT. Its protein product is CASSLEGGINQPQHF.

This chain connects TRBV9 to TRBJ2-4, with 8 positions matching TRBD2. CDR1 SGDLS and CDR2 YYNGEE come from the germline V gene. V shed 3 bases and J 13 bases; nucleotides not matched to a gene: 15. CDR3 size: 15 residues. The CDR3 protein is CASSGGLAGDRRQYF. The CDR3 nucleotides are TGTGCCAGCAGCGGAGGGCTAGCGGGCGACCGCCGACAGTACTTC.

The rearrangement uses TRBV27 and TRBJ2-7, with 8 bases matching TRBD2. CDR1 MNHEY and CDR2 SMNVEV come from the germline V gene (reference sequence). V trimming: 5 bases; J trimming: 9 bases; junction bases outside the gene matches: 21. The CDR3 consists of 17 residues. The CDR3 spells CASSPLGSLADLTGQYF. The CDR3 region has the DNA TGTGCCAGCAGTCCGTTGGGATCACTAGCGGACCTTACTGGGCAGTACTTC.

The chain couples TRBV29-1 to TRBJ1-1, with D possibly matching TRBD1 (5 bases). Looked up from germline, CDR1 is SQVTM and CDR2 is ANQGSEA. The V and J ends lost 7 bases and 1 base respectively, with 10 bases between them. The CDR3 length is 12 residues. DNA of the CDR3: TGCAGCGCAACCGACAGGAACACTGAAGCTTTCTTT. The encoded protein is CSATDRNTEAFF.

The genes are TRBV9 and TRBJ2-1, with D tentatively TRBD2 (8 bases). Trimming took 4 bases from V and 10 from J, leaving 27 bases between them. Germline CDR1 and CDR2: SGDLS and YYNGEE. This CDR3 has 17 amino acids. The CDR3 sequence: CASSRGLAGSPGEEQFF. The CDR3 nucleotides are TGTGCCAGCAGCAGGGGGCTAGCGGGTTCTCCAGGGGAGGAGCAGTTCTTC.

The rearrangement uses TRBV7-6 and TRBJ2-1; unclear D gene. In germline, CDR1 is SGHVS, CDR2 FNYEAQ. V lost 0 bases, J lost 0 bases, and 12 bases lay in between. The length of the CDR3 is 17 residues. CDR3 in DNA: TGTGCCAGCAGCTTAGCGGGCGGCAGTAGCTCCTACAATGAGCAGTTCTTC. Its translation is CASSLAGGSSSYNEQFF.

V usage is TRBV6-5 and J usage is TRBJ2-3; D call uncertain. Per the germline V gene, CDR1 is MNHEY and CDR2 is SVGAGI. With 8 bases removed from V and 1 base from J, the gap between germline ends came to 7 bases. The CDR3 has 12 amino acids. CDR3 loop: CASVDRTDTQYF. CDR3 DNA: TGTGCCAGCGTGGACCGCACAGATACGCAGTATTTT.

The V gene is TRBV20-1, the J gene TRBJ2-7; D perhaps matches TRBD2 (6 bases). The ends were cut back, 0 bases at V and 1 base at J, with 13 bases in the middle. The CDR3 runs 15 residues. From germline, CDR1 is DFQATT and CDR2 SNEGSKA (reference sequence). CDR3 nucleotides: TGCAGTGCTAGAGATGGGGAGGCGCTATCCTACGAGCAGTACTTC. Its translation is CSARDGEALSYEQYF.

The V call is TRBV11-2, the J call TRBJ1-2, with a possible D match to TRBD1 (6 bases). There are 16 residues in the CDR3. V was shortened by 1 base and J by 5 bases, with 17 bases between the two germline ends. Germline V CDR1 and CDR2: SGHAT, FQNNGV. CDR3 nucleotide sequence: TGTGCCAGCAGCTTAGGCCGGGGGGGCGCTCAGTATGGCTACACCTTC. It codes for CASSLGRGGAQYGYTF.

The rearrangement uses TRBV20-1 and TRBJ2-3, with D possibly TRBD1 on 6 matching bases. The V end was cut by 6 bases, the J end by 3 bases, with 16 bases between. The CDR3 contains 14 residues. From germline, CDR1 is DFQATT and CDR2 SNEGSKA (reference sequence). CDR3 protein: CSARRYQGTDTQYF. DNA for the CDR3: TGCAGTGCCAGAAGATATCAGGGGACAGATACGCAGTATTTT.

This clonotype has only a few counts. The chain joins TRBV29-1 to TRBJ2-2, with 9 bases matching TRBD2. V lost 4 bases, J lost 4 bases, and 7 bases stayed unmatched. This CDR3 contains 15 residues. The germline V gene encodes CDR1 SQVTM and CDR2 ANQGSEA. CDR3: CSVAFAGGPTGELFF. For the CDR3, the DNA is TGCAGCGTTGCGTTTGCGGGAGGGCCCACCGGGGAGCTGTTTTTT.

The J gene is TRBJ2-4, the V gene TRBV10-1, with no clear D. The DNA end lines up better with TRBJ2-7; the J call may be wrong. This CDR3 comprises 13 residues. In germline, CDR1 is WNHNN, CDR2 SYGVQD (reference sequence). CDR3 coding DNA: TGCGCCAGCAGTGAAAGGCCCCACTACGAGCAGTACTTC. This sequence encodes CASSERPHYEQYF.

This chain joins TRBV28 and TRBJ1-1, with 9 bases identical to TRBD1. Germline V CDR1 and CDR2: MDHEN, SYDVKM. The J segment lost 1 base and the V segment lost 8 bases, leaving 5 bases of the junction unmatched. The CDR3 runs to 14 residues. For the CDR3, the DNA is TGTGCCAGCGAAAAGACAGGGGGGAACACTGAAGCTTTCTTT. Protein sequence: CASEKTGGNTEAFF.

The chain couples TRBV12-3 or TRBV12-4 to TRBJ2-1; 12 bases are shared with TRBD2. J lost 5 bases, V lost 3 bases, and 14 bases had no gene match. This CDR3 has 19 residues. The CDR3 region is CASSFRVWLAGGPHNEQFF. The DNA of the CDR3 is TGTGCCAGCAGTTTTCGGGTTTGGCTAGCGGGAGGGCCCCACAATGAGCAGTTCTTC.

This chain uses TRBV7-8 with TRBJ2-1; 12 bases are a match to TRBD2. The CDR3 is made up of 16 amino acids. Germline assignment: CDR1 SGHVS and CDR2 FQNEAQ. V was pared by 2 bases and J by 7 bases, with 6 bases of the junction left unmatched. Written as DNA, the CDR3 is TGTGCCAGCAGCTTAAGTGGACTAGCGGGGAGGAATGAGCAGTTCTTC. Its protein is CASSLSGLAGRNEQFF. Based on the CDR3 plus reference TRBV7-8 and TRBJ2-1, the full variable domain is GAGVSQSPRYKVAKRGQDVALRCDPISGHVSLFWYQQALGQGPEFLTYFQNEAQLDKSGLPSDRFFAERPEGSVSTLKIQRTQQEDSAVYLCASSLSGLAGRNEQFFGPGTRLTVL.

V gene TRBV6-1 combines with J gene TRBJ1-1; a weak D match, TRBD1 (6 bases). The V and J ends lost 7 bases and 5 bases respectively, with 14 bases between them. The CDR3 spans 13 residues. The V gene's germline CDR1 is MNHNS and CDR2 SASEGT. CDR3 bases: TGTGCCAGCAAGGGGGGGGGAGATACTGAAGCTTTCTTT. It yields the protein CASKGGGDTEAFF.

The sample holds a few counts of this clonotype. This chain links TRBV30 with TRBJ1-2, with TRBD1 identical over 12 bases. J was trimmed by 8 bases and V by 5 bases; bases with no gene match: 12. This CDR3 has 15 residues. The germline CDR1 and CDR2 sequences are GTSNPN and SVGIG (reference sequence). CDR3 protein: CAWLFPGQGAGGYTF. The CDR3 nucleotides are TGTGCCTGGTTGTTTCCGGGACAGGGGGCCGGGGGCTACACCTTC.

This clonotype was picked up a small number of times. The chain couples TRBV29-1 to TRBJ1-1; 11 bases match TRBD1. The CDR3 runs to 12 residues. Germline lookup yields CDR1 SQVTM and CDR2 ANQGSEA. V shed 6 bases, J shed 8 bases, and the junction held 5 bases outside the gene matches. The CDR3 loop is CSVARDRGEAFF. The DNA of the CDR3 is TGCAGCGTCGCCAGGGACAGGGGGGAAGCTTTCTTT.

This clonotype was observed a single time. CDR3 in DNA: TGCAGTGCCCTGGGGCTAGCGGGAGTGGATTACGAGCAGTACTTC. Its protein is CSALGLAGVDYEQYF. The chain joins TRBV20-1 to TRBJ2-1; TRBD2 matches 10 bases. The DNA end is more similar to TRBJ2-7, so the J call may be wrong. This CDR3 comprises 15 residues. Germline loops: CDR1 DFQATT, CDR2 SNEGSKA (reference sequence).

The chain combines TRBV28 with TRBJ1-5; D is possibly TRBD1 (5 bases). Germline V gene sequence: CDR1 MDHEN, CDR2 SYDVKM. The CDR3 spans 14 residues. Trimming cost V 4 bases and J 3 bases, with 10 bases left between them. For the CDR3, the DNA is TGTGCCAGCAGTTACAGGCGATTCAATCAGCCCCAGCATTTT. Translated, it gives CASSYRRFNQPQHF.

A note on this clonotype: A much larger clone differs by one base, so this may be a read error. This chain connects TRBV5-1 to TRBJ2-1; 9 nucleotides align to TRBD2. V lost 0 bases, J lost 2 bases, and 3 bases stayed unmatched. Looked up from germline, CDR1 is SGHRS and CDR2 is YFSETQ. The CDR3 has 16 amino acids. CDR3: CASSLGVAGAYNEQFF. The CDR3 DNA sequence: TGCGCCAGCAGCTTGGGGGTAGCGGGAGCCTACAATGAGCAGTTCTTC.

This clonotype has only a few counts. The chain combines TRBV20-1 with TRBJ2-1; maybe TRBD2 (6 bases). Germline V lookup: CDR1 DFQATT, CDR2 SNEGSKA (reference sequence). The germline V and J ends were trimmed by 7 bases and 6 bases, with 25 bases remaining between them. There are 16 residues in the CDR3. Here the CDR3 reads CSGAGRTGKLINEQFF. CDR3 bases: TGCAGTGGTGCGGGGCGGACGGGCAAGTTGATCAATGAGCAGTTCTTC.

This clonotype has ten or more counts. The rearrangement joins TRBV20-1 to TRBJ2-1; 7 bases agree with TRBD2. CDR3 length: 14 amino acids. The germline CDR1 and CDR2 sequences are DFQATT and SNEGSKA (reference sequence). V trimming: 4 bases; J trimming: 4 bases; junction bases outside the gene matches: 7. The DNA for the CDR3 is TGCAGTGCTACCCCTAGCGGAGATTACAATGAGCAGTTCTTC. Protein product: CSATPSGDYNEQFF.

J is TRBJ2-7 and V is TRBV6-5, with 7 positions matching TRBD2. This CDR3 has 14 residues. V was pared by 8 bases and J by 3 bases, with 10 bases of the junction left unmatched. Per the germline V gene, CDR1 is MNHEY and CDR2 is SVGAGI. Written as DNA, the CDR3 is TGTGCCAGCGGCTCAGTAGCGGGTTACTACGAGCAGTACTTC. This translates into CASGSVAGYYEQYF.

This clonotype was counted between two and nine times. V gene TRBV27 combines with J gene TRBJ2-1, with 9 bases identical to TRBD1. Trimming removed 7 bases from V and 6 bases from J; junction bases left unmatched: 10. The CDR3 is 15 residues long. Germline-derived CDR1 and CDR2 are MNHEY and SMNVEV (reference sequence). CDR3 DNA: TGTGCCAGCACCCCCATGGGACAGGGCTTCAATGAGCAGTTCTTC. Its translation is CASTPMGQGFNEQFF.

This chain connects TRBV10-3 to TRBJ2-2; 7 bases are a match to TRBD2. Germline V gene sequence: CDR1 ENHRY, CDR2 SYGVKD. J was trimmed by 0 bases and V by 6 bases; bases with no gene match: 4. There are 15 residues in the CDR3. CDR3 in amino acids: CAIRRGGTNTGELFF. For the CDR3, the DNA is TGTGCCATCAGGAGGGGAGGGACGAACACCGGGGAGCTGTTTTTT.